These 28 T cell receptor beta chains came from one sample sequenced in a study of type 1 regulatory T cells. Antigens of these TCRs are unknown. TCRdb recomputed calls from the reads with MiXCR, one row per CDR3 protein. This table has roughly 60,000 distinct CDR3 sequences, 62% appearing once. The sequenced sample consisted of cultured non-Tr1 T cells, either the whole culture or a sorted T cell fraction (not recorded which). These receptors all come from a human donor in good health.

CDR3 nucleotides: TGTGCCTGGAGTGTAGGCGGGGAGACCCAGTACTTC. Translating gives CAWSVGGETQYF. V and J are TRBV30 and TRBJ2-5; perhaps TRBD2 as D (5 bases). Germline V gives CDR1 GTSNPN, CDR2 SVGIG (reference sequence). The V end lost 0 bases, the J end lost 5 bases, and 7 bases lay between the germline ends. The CDR3 contains 12 residues.

The rearrangement links TRBV2 to TRBJ2-2; no definite D call. CDR3 length: 15 amino acids. Looked up from germline, CDR1 is SNHLY and CDR2 is FYNNEI. The germline V and J ends were trimmed by 6 bases and 2 bases, with 13 bases remaining between them. As DNA, the CDR3 is TGTGCCAGCAGCCGACTTTCCCCAAACACCGGGGAGCTGTTTTTT. Amino acid sequence: CASSRLSPNTGELFF.

This chain connects TRBV20-1 to TRBJ2-5; D may be TRBD1 (6 bases). Germline loops: CDR1 DFQATT, CDR2 SNEGSKA (reference sequence). The CDR3 consists of 15 residues. V lost 0 bases and J lost 5, with 16 bases in between. The CDR3 nucleotides read TGCAGTGCTAGAGATTGGGGACAAACGATCGAGACCCAGTACTTC. Encoded protein: CSARDWGQTIETQYF.

V and J are TRBV6-2 or TRBV6-3 and TRBJ2-1, with D hard to call. Trimming left V 7 bases short and J 1 base short, with 20 bases between. The CDR3 is 17 residues long. Germline V gene sequence: CDR1 MNHEY, CDR2 SVGEGT. The CDR3 sequence: CASKNVNPTFSYNEQFF. The CDR3 nucleotides are TGTGCCAGCAAAAATGTAAACCCGACCTTTTCCTACAATGAGCAGTTCTTC.

This clonotype was seen a handful of times. V gene TRBV5-1 combines with J gene TRBJ2-3, with 13 nucleotides matching TRBD2. The CDR3 is 15 amino acids. Trimming at V came to 2 bases and at J to 5 bases, leaving 2 bases not matched to a gene. Germline values: CDR1 SGHRS, CDR2 YFSETQ. CDR3 bases: TGCGCCAGCAGCTTAAGACTAGCGGGAGGAGATACGCAGTATTTT. It yields the protein CASSLRLAGGDTQYF.

The CDR3 region has the DNA TGCGCCAGCAGCCAACCCCTTAGCGAGAGCTCCTACAATGAGCAGTTCTTC. Protein product: CASSQPLSESSYNEQFF. This chain joins TRBV4-1 and TRBJ2-1; D might be TRBD2 (5 bases). The CDR3 extends over 17 amino acids. CDR1 and CDR2 (germline): MGHRA, YSYEKL. The V end lost 2 bases, the J end lost 0 bases, and 14 bases lay between the germline ends.

This clonotype was observed a few times. The chain couples TRBV10-3 to TRBJ1-4, with D hard to call. The germline V gene has CDR1 ENHRY and CDR2 SYGVKD. Trimming took 3 bases from V and 8 from J, leaving 22 bases between them. This CDR3 has 17 residues. The CDR3 is CAISDGLGRPEREKLFF. In DNA, the CDR3 is TGTGCCATCAGTGACGGCCTCGGCCGTCCGGAACGGGAAAAACTGTTTTTT.

The rearrangement joins TRBV20-1 to TRBJ2-1; 10 nucleotides agree with TRBD2. The CDR3 extends over 15 amino acids. V was pared by 6 bases and J by 3 bases, with 8 bases of the junction left unmatched. Germline CDR1 and CDR2: DFQATT and SNEGSKA (reference sequence). CDR3 DNA sequence: TGCAGTGCGAGCCCCAGGACTAGCGGCTACAATGAGCAGTTCTTC. Translating it yields CSASPRTSGYNEQFF.

This clonotype was counted a few times. The chain's CDR3 is CSARAGAGDEQYF. The CDR3 coding sequence is TGCAGTGCTAGAGCCGGGGCAGGGGACGAGCAGTACTTC. This rearrangement joins TRBV20-1 to TRBJ2-7, with D tentatively TRBD1 (6 bases). The CDR3 totals 13 residues. Germline assignment: CDR1 DFQATT and CDR2 SNEGSKA (reference sequence). Trimming stripped 1 base from V and 5 bases from J, with 12 bases between.

The chain combines TRBV30 with TRBJ2-3; D not certain. Germline V gene sequence: CDR1 GTSNPN, CDR2 SVGIG (reference sequence). V dropped 3 bases and J dropped 3 bases, with 4 bases sitting between them. CDR3 length equals 11 residues. The CDR3 sequence: CAWRTTDTQYF. CDR3 bases: TGTGCCTGGAGGACGACAGATACGCAGTATTTT.

CDR3 DNA: TGTGCCAGCAGCCACGATACTCTAGCGGGAGGGCCCTCAGAGACCCAGTACTTC. Protein: CASSHDTLAGGPSETQYF. The gene calls are TRBV12-3 or TRBV12-4 and TRBJ2-5, with 12 bases that match TRBD2. V lost 6 bases, J lost 4 bases, and 15 bases stayed unmatched. The CDR3 contains 18 residues.

With regard to this clonotype: One junction end disagrees with the germline gene, perhaps due to a read error. The chain recombines TRBV13 with TRBJ2-1; TRBD2 agrees at 8 bases. The CDR3 is 14 residues long. CDR1 and CDR2 (germline): PRHDT, FYEKMQ (reference sequence). The CDR3 DNA reads as TGTGTCAGCAGCCCTCCAGTAGCGGGACGTGAGCAGTTCTTC. Translated, it gives CVSSPPVAGREQFF.

This clonotype was counted only a few times. The chain employs TRBV10-2 and TRBJ1-1; 9 positions agree with TRBD1. Trimming removed 1 base from V and 3 bases from J; junction bases left unmatched: 15. The CDR3 has 19 residues. The germline V gene has CDR1 WSHSY and CDR2 SAAADI. Here the CDR3 DNA reads TGCGCCAGCAGTGAGTTTTGGTCTTTTGCCCGGGACAGGGACACTGAAGCTTTCTTT. As protein: CASSEFWSFARDRDTEAFF.

V usage is TRBV28 and J usage is TRBJ1-3, with D unresolved. Germline V gene lookup returns CDR1 MDHEN and CDR2 SYDVKM. The V and J ends lost 1 base and 4 bases respectively, with 11 bases between them. This CDR3 comprises 15 residues. The CDR3 DNA reads as TGTGCCAGCAGTTTATCCCGACACGGAGGAAACACCATATATTTT. Translated: CASSLSRHGGNTIYF.

The rearrangement joins TRBV4-1 to TRBJ2-1, with 9 bases fitting TRBD1. In germline, CDR1 is MGHRA, CDR2 YSYEKL. J gave up 5 bases and V 4 bases, and 21 bases lay outside the gene matches. CDR3 length: 20 residues. The CDR3 DNA reads as TGCGCCAGCAGCCCTCCCCCGGGTGAGCGTCGGGACAGGGACCACAATGAGCAGTTCTTC. It is translated as CASSPPPGERRDRDHNEQFF.

The DNA for the CDR3 is TGTGCCAGCAGTTTTCGGACTAGCGGGATACCGAGCTCCAGGGATGAGCAGTTCTTC. The encoded protein is CASSFRTSGIPSSRDEQFF. The rearrangement joins TRBV12-3 or TRBV12-4 to TRBJ2-1; 12 bases agree with TRBD2. The CDR3 totals 19 residues. V lost 3 bases and J lost 8; bases outside the gene matches: 17.

The V call is TRBV5-5, the J call TRBJ2-4, with no clear D. Germline V CDR1 and CDR2: SGHKS, YYEKEE (reference sequence). Trimming pared 6 bases from V and 8 bases from J, leaving 21 bases between. This CDR3 contains 15 residues. CDR3 coding DNA: TGTGCCAGCACCCGCAGCAGGAACACCCGGGACATTCAGTACTTC. It yields the protein CASTRSRNTRDIQYF. Based on the CDR3 plus reference TRBV5-5 and TRBJ2-4, the full variable domain is DAGVTQSPTHLIKTRGQQVTLRCSPISGHKSVSWYQQVLGQGPQFIFQYYEKEERGRGNFPDRFSARQFPNYSSELNVNALLLGDSALYLCASTRSRNTRDIQYFGAGTRLSVL.

V and J are TRBV24-1 and TRBJ2-3, with a tentative D call TRBD2 (6 bases). Trimming shortened V by 5 bases and J by 4 bases, and 18 bases separated the two germline ends. This CDR3 has 16 residues. Germline-derived CDR1 and CDR2 are KGHDR and SFDVKD. CDR3 sequence: CATSGLDGGIADTQYF. For the CDR3, the DNA is TGTGCCACCAGTGGTTTAGACGGCGGGATCGCAGATACGCAGTATTTT.

The V and J genes are TRBV10-2 and TRBJ1-4; 12 bases fit TRBD1. The CDR3 spans 17 residues. Germline V gene lookup returns CDR1 WSHSY and CDR2 SAAADI. V gave up 2 bases and J gave up 5 bases; unmatched junction bases: 6. CDR3 amino acids: CASSETEGTGGNEKLFF. CDR3 in DNA: TGCGCCAGCAGTGAGACGGAAGGGACAGGGGGCAATGAAAAACTGTTTTTT.

The chain carries TRBV9 and TRBJ2-1; D unclear. Germline V lookup: CDR1 SGDLS, CDR2 YYNGEE. The CDR3 contains 12 residues. Trimming stripped 2 bases from V and 9 bases from J, with 9 bases between. The DNA of the CDR3 is TGTGCCAGCAGCGTGTCTGGAACTGAGCAGTTCTTC. Encoded protein: CASSVSGTEQFF.

V and J are TRBV5-4 and TRBJ1-2; TRBD1 matches 8 bases. V lost 4 bases to trimming and J lost 7 bases; unmatched junction nucleotides: 9. The CDR3 runs to 14 residues. The germline V gene encodes CDR1 SGHNT and CDR2 YYREEE (reference sequence). The CDR3 bases are TGTGCCAGCAGCCCCGGGACAGGTTACTTTGGCTACACCTTC. Amino acids: CASSPGTGYFGYTF.

The chain combines TRBV24-1 with TRBJ2-1; 14 nucleotides agree with TRBD2. The CDR3 sequence is 13 residues long. V lost 10 bases and J lost 12; bases outside the gene matches: 7. Germline-derived CDR1 and CDR2 are KGHDR and SFDVKD. The CDR3 nucleotides are TGTGCCACGACCGGGACTAGCGGGAGTCGGCAGTTCTTC. It specifies CATTGTSGSRQFF.

This clonotype was picked up a small number of times. V usage is TRBV7-2 and J usage is TRBJ2-3; 7 bases are a match to TRBD2. This CDR3 is 16 amino acids long. Germline V gene lookup returns CDR1 SGHTA and CDR2 FQGNSA. V was pared by 3 bases and J by 2 bases, with 8 bases of the junction left unmatched. The CDR3 loop reads CASSLSSGLITDTQYF. Here the CDR3 DNA reads TGTGCCAGCAGCTTGTCTAGCGGTCTTATCACAGATACGCAGTATTTT. Full variable domain (missing parts from reference TRBV7-2 and TRBJ2-3): GAGVSQSPSNKVTEKGKDVELRCDPISGHTALYWYRQSLGQGLEFLIYFQGNSAPDKSGLPSDRFSAERTGGSVSTLTIQRTQQEDSAVYLCASSLSSGLITDTQYFGPGTRLTVL.

The rearrangement uses TRBV29-1 and TRBJ2-3, with a tentative D call TRBD1 (6 bases). Germline V gene lookup returns CDR1 SQVTM and CDR2 ANQGSEA. The CDR3 is made up of 13 amino acids. V dropped 2 bases and J dropped 8 bases, with 14 bases sitting between them. The CDR3 DNA follows: TGCAGCGTTGAAAAAACAGGGCAGGGTACGCAGTATTTT. As protein: CSVEKTGQGTQYF.

The V call is TRBV5-1, the J call TRBJ2-7; D not resolved. The germline gives CDR1 SGHRS, CDR2 YFSETQ. The V end lost 5 bases, the J end lost 0 bases, and 12 bases lay between the germline ends. This CDR3 region has 14 residues. The CDR3 region has the DNA TGCGCCAGCAGGCGGACGGAAAGCTCCTACGAGCAGTACTTC. It is translated as CASRRTESSYEQYF.

This chain links TRBV20-1 with TRBJ2-1, with D perhaps matching TRBD2 (8 bases). This CDR3 contains 14 residues. V was trimmed by 8 bases and J by 4 bases, leaving 18 bases between them. CDR1 and CDR2 (germline): DFQATT, SNEGSKA (reference sequence). The CDR3 bases are TGCAGTTTGTTAGCGGGACAGATTTACAATGAGCAGTTCTTC. Protein: CSLLAGQIYNEQFF.

In its sample, this clonotype was seen many times. V gene TRBV5-4 combines with J gene TRBJ2-1; TRBD2 might be the D (5 bases). V was cut by 4 bases and J by 6 bases, with 11 bases left in between. Germline loops: CDR1 SGHNT, CDR2 YYREEE (reference sequence). This CDR3 region has 13 residues. The CDR3 sequence: CASSLPGINEQFF. CDR3 sequence (DNA): TGTGCCAGCAGCCTTCCGGGGATCAATGAGCAGTTCTTC.

This clonotype has more than one count but fewer than ten. CDR3 in amino acids: CSARLSGRGDNEQFF. The CDR3 DNA reads as TGCAGTGCTAGACTTAGCGGGAGAGGCGACAATGAGCAGTTCTTC. The chain uses TRBV20-1 and TRBJ2-1; TRBD2 aligns across 9 bases. The CDR3 covers 15 residues. The V segment lost 2 bases and the J segment 5 bases; nucleotides outside the gene matches: 7. Germline lookup yields CDR1 DFQATT and CDR2 SNEGSKA (reference sequence).